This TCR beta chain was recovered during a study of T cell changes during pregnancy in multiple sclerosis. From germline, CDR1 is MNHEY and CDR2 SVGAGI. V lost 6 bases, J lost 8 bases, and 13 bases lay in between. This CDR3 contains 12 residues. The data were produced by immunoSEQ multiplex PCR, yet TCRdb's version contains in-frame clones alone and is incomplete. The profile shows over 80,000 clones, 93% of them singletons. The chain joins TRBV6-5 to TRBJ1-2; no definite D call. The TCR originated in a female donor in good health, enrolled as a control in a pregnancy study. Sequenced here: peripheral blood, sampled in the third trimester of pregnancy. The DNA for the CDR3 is TGTGCCAGCAGCCCCCGGGAAACGGGCTACACCTTC. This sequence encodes CASSPRETGYTF.